The 6 T cell receptor beta chains listed next were all sequenced from one sample in a study of human T cells and chemical hapten exposure. Time point of the sample: patch test 2, 6 weeks after DPC sensitization. Indicated treatment: therapeutic diphenylcyclopropenone sensitization with weekly scalp DPC. TCRdb re-called the RACE reads through MiXCR, storing one row per CDR3 protein. Of 140,000 or so distinct CDR3 sequences in the sample, about 11% were seen once. Source: whole blood, taken in connection with sensitization to the hapten diphenylcyclopropenone (DPC). These receptors were taken from a woman in her 50s with alopecia areata. Some clones in this sample may be carry-over from other donors' samples.

This clonotype was seen at least ten times. The gene calls are TRBV3-1 and TRBJ2-7; D remains ambiguous. Per the germline V gene, CDR1 is LGHDT and CDR2 is YNNKEL (reference sequence). Trimming left V 2 bases short and J 3 bases short, with 11 bases between. The CDR3 is 14 amino acids. CDR3 region: CASSQLRDDYEQYF. In DNA form, the CDR3 reads TGTGCCAGCAGCCAACTCCGAGACGACTACGAGCAGTACTTC.

The chain links TRBV28 to TRBJ1-6; D is unresolved. V was pared by 1 base and J by 6 bases, with 13 bases between. The CDR3 spans 16 residues. Looked up from germline, CDR1 is MDHEN and CDR2 is SYDVKM. CDR3 nucleotide sequence: TGTGCCAGCAGTTTATATCCCCTCCGCGGTAATTCACCCCTCCACTTT. As protein: CASSLYPLRGNSPLHF.

This chain links TRBV7-3 with TRBJ2-3; 7 nucleotides match TRBD2. The CDR3 sequence is 15 residues long. The germline gives CDR1 SGHTA, CDR2 FQGTGA. The J segment lost 4 bases and the V segment lost 3 bases, leaving 7 bases of the junction unmatched. This chain's CDR3 is CASSFGGGPSDTQYF. The CDR3 bases are TGTGCCAGCAGCTTCGGGGGAGGGCCGTCAGATACGCAGTATTTT.

This clonotype has a count of ten or more. V is TRBV2 and J is TRBJ1-1; TRBD1 matches at 9 bases. The trim removed 7 bases at V and 6 bases at J, leaving 9 bases unmatched. The CDR3 length is 14 residues. Germline V gene data show CDR1 as SNHLY and CDR2 as FYNNEI. CDR3 region: CASMLQGAGAEAFF. DNA of the CDR3: TGTGCCAGCATGCTACAGGGGGCAGGGGCTGAAGCTTTCTTT. Full variable domain (outside the CDR3, taken from reference TRBV2 and TRBJ1-1): EPEVTQTPSHQVTQMGQEVILRCVPISNHLYFYWYRQILGQKVEFLVSFYNNEISEKSEIFDDQFSVERPDGSNFTLKIRSTKLEDSAMYFCASMLQGAGAEAFFGQGTRLTVV.

This clonotype appeared a few times. The chain combines TRBV28 with TRBJ2-7; 7 nucleotides agree with TRBD2. Germline V lookup: CDR1 MDHEN, CDR2 SYDVKM. V shed 4 bases and J 0 bases; nucleotides not matched to a gene: 9. This CDR3 spans 16 amino acids. CDR3 residues: CASSSPRSGASYEQYF. In DNA, the CDR3 is TGTGCCAGCAGTTCCCCTAGGAGCGGGGCCTCCTACGAGCAGTACTTC.

This clonotype was seen more than once but under ten times. This rearrangement joins TRBV20-1 to TRBJ1-5; D remains ambiguous. V was trimmed by 0 bases and J by 6 bases, leaving 6 bases between them. The CDR3 sequence is 12 residues long. The germline CDR1 and CDR2 sequences are DFQATT and SNEGSKA (reference sequence). The CDR3 DNA sequence: TGCAGTGCTAGAGAGTTTGGTCAGCCCCAGCATTTT. Encoded protein: CSAREFGQPQHF.